What follows are 8 T cell receptor beta chains derived from one specimen sequenced in a study of CD8 T cells in Susac syndrome. The RNA, roughly 0.5 to 1 ug, was put through reverse transcription using random hexamers. TCRdb called the immunoSEQ multiplex PCR reads again in MiXCR, with one record for every CDR3 protein. The sample comprises around 170,000 distinct CDR3 sequences, around 95% of which are singletons, and roughly 0.098% rests with the top ten. Sequenced sample: CD4+ T cells from PBMCs. The receptors shown here come from a human donor with Susac syndrome.

The genes are TRBV29-1 and TRBJ2-1, with 10 bases aligning to TRBD1. The CDR3 extends over 14 amino acids. J was trimmed by 5 bases and V by 8 bases; bases with no gene match: 9. Germline CDR1 reads SQVTM; CDR2 reads ANQGSEA. The CDR3 is CSSEVGQGNNEQFF. CDR3 DNA sequence: TGCAGCAGCGAGGTGGGACAGGGGAACAATGAGCAGTTCTTC.

This clonotype has just one count. The genes are TRBV5-1 and TRBJ2-7; the D gene is possibly TRBD2 (6 bases). This CDR3 region has 13 residues. CDR1 is SGHRS, CDR2 YFSETQ, per germline. Trimming shortened V by 3 bases and J by 4 bases, and 11 bases separated the two germline ends. CDR3: CASSYRDLYEQYF. CDR3 sequence (DNA): TGCGCCAGCAGCTACCGGGACTTGTACGAGCAGTACTTC.

V is TRBV7-3 and J is TRBJ1-1; no clear D. Trimming removed 5 bases from V and 0 bases from J, with 7 bases in between. Germline V CDR1 and CDR2: SGHTA, FQGTGA. The CDR3 covers 13 residues. CDR3 DNA sequence: TGTGCCAGCAGCCTTACGTTGAACACTGAAGCTTTCTTT. This gives the protein CASSLTLNTEAFF.

The chain links TRBV28 to TRBJ2-5; the D call may be TRBD1 or TRBD2 (5 bases each). Germline assignment: CDR1 MDHEN and CDR2 SYDVKM. The CDR3 loop spans 17 amino acids. V lost 5 bases to trimming and J lost 5 bases, with 24 bases between them. The CDR3 nucleotides are TGTGCCAGCAGTGGGGCTTGGGACCCAAAACAGAGGGAGACCCAGTACTTC. Its protein is CASSGAWDPKQRETQYF.

The chain recombines TRBV30 with TRBJ1-2, with 7 bases lining up with TRBD1. This CDR3 spans 11 amino acids. Germline values: CDR1 GTSNPN, CDR2 SVGIG (reference sequence). The junction had 6 bases not matched to a gene; V was cut back by 6 bases and J by 8 bases. The CDR3 loop reads CACLTGYGYTF. The CDR3 DNA reads TGTGCCTGCTTGACAGGGTACGGCTACACCTTC. The full variable domain, its missing parts supplied by reference TRBV30 and TRBJ1-2, is SQTIHQWPATLVQPVGSPLSLECTVEGTSNPNLYWYRQAAGRGLQLLFYSVGIGQISSEVPQNLSASRPQDRQFILSSKKLLLSDSGFYLCACLTGYGYTFGSGTRLTVV.

The V call is TRBV18, the J call TRBJ1-5; D might be TRBD1 (5 bases). Germline V gene lookup returns CDR1 KGHSH and CDR2 LQKENI. V lost 3 bases to trimming and J lost 4 bases, with 13 bases between them. This CDR3 contains 15 residues. The CDR3: CASSPSRTLNQPQHF. The CDR3, as DNA: TGTGCCAGCTCACCCTCCCGGACACTGAATCAGCCCCAGCATTTT.

The count of this clonotype is one. The chain employs TRBV30 and TRBJ2-1; 7 nucleotides match TRBD2. CDR1 is GTSNPN, CDR2 SVGIG, per germline (reference sequence). The CDR3 consists of 15 residues. After removal of 2 bases from V and 3 bases from J, the junction contained 7 bases not matched to a gene. The CDR3 coding sequence is TGTGCCTGGAGTTATGGGCGGGGGAACTACAATGAGCAGTTCTTC. Translation: CAWSYGRGNYNEQFF.

The V and J genes are TRBV12-3 or TRBV12-4 and TRBJ1-6; D gene unclear. Trimming removed 1 base from V and 8 bases from J, with 9 bases in between. The CDR3 is 14 amino acids. The DNA for the CDR3 is TGTGCCAGCAGTTTAGGGCAGAAGGATTCACCCCTCCACTTT. Protein: CASSLGQKDSPLHF.